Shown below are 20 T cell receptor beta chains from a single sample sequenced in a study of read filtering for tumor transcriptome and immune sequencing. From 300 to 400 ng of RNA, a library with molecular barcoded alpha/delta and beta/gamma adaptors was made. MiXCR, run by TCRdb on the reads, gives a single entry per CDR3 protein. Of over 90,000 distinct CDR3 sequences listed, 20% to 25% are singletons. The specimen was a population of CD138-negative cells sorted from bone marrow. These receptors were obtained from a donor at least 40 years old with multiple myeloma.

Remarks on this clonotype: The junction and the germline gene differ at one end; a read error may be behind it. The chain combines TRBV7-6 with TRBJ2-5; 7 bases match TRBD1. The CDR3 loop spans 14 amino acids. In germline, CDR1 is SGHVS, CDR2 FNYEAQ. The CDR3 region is CASSPKGARETQYF. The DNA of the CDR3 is TGTGCTAGCAGCCCTAAGGGGGCGCGGGAGACCCAGTACTTC.

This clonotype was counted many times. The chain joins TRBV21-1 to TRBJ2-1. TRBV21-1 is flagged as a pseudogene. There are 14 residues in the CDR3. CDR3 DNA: TGTGCCAGCAGCAAAGGTACCAGGTCGATTGAGCAGTTCTTC. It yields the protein CASSKGTRSIEQFF.

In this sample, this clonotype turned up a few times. The CDR3 sequence is CASSEEGVANQPQHF. The CDR3 region has the DNA TGTGCCAGCAGTGAAGAGGGGGTGGCCAATCAGCCCCAGCATTTT. The chain is built from TRBV2 and TRBJ1-5; a possible D gene is TRBD1 (6 bases). V was shortened by 1 base and J by 3 bases, with 10 bases between the two germline ends. Germline V lookup: CDR1 SNHLY, CDR2 FYNNEI. The CDR3 has 15 residues.

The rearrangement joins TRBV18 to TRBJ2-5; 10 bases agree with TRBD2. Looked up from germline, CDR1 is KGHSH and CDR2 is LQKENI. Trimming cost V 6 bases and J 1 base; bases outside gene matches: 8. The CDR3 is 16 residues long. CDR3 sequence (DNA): TGTGCCAGCTCGTCTAGCGGGGGTATCCTCCAAGAGACCCAGTACTTC. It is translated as CASSSSGGILQETQYF.

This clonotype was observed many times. The CDR3 sequence: CASSSGHPLANVLTF. In nucleotides, the CDR3 is TGTGCCAGCAGCTCCGGGCACCCACTCGCCAACGTCCTGACTTTC. The chain couples TRBV7-2 to TRBJ2-6; no reliable D call. The CDR3 has 15 residues. Trimming stripped 4 bases from V and 7 bases from J, with 14 bases between. Germline-derived CDR1 and CDR2 are SGHTA and FQGNSA.

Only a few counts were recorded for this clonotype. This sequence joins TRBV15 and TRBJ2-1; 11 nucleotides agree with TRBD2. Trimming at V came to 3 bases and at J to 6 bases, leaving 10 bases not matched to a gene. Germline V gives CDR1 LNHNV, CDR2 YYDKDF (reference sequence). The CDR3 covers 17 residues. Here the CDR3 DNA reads TGTGCCACCAGCAGGCTCAACCTAGCGGGGGGCATCAATGAGCAGTTCTTC. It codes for CATSRLNLAGGINEQFF.

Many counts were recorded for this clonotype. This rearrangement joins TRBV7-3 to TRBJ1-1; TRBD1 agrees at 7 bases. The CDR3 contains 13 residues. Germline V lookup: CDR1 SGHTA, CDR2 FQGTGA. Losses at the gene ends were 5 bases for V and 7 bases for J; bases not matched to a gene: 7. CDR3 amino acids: CASSPPGGGEAFF. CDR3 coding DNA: TGTGCCAGCAGCCCACCAGGGGGAGGTGAAGCTTTCTTT.

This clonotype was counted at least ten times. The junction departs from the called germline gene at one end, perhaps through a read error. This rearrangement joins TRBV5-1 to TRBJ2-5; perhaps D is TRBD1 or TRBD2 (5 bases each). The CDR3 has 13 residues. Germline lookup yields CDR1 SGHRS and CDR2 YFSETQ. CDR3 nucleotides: TGCGCCAGCAGTTTGGGGGTCCAAGAGACCCAGTACTTC. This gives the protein CASSLGVQETQYF.

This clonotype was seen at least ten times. The CDR3 DNA is TGCAGTGCGACGACAGGGGGCAGGGAAAAACTGTTTTTT. It translates to CSATTGGREKLFF. The chain is built from TRBV20-1 and TRBJ1-4, with TRBD1 identical over 10 bases. Germline-derived CDR1 and CDR2 are DFQATT and SNEGSKA (reference sequence). This CDR3 is built from 13 residues. V lost 6 bases, J lost 8 bases, and 6 bases stayed unmatched.

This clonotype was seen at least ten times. The CDR3 here is CASSSSGTAGKSKAFF. CDR3 nucleotides: TGTGCCAGCAGTTCCTCCGGGACCGCGGGCAAGAGCAAAGCTTTCTTT. The chain combines TRBV28 with TRBJ1-1; a weak D match, TRBD1 (5 bases). This CDR3 has 16 residues. CDR1 and CDR2 (germline): MDHEN, SYDVKM. V was pared by 4 bases and J by 9 bases, with 24 bases between.

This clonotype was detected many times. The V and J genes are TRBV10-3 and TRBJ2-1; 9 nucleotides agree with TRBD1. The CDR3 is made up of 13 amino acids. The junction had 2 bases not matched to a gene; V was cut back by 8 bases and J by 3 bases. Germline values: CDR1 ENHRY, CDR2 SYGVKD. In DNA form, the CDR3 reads TGTGCCATCGGACAGGGGATCTACAATGAGCAGTTCTTC. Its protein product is CAIGQGIYNEQFF.

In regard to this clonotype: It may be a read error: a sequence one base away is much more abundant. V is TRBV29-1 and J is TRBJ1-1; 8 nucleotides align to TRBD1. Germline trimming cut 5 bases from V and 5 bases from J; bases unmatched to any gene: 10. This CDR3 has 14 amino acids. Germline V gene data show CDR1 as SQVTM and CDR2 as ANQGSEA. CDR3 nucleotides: TGCAGCGTTCAACAAACAGGGGGGGGAACTGAAGCTTTCTTT. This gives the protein CSVQQTGGGTEAFF.

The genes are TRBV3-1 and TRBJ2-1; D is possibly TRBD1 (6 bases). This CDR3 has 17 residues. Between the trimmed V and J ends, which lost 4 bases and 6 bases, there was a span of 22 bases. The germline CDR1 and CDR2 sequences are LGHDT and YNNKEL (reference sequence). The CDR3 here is CASSRRDTLWGSNEQFF. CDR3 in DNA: TGTGCCAGCAGCCGCCGGGACACCCTTTGGGGAAGCAATGAGCAGTTCTTC.

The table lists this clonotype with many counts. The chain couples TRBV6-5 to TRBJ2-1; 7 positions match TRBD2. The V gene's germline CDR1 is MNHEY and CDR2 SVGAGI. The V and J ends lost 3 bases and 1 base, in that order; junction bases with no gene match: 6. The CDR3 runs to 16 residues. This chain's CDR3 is CASSYSRTRSYNEQFF. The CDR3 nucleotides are TGTGCCAGCAGTTATTCGAGGACTAGGTCCTACAATGAGCAGTTCTTC.

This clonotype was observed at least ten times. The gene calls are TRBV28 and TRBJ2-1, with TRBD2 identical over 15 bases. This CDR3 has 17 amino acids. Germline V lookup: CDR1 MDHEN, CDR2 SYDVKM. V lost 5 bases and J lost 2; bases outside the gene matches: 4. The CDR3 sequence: CASSVGLAGGAYNEQFF. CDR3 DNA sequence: TGTGCCAGCAGTGTGGGACTAGCGGGGGGAGCCTACAATGAGCAGTTCTTC.

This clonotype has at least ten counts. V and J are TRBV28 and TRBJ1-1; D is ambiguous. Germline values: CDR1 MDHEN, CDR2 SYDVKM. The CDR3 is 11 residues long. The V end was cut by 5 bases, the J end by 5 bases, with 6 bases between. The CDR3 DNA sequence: TGTGCCAGCAGTGTAATTACTGAAGCTTTCTTT. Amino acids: CASSVITEAFF.

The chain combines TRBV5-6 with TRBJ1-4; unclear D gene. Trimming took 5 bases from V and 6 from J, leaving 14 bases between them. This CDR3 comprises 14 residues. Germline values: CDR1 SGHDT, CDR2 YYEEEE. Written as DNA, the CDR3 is TGTGCCAGCAGTTCGACCCGGGCATATGAAAAACTGTTTTTT. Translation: CASSSTRAYEKLFF.

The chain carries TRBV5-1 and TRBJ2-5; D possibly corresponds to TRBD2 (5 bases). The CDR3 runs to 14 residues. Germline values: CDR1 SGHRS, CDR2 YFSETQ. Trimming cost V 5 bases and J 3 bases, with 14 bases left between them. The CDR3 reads CASRPTGGEETQYF. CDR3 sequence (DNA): TGCGCCAGCAGACCTACTGGAGGAGAAGAGACCCAGTACTTC.

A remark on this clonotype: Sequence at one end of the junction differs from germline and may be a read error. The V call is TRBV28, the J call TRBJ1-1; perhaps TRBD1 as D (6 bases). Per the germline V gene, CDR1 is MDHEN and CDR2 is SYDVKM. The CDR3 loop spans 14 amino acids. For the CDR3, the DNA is TGTGCCAGCAGTTCCACGGGCGGGGGCGCTGAGGCTTTCTTT. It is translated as CASSSTGGGAEAFF.

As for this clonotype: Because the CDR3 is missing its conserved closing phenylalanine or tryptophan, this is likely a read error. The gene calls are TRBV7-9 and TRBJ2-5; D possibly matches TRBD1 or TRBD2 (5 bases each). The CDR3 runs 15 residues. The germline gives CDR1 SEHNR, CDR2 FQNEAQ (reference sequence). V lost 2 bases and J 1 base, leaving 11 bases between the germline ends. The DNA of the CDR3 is TGTGCCAGCAGCTTATTTGGGACGCCCCAAGAGACCCAGTACCTC. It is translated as CASSLFGTPQETQYL.